This is a list of T cell receptor beta chains from one sample in a study of T cells in Graves' hyperthyroidism and ophthalmopathy. MiXCR, run by TCRdb on the multiplex PCR reads, gives a single entry per CDR3 protein. The sample holds approximately 270,000 distinct CDR3 sequences; 13% to 15% are singletons and the top ten take 10% to 15%. Sequencing input: blood. These receptors originate from a woman aged 40 to 55 with Graves' hyperthyroidism that later progressed to Graves' ophthalmopathy. CDR3s include the opening cysteine and the closing phenylalanine or tryptophan. Each record gives: J gene, clone size, D gene, V gene, CDR3 protein, CDR3 DNA. D genes are given only for firm matches. Not all rows give a size; the values are once, few, many and, for expanded clones, a class.

>TRBJ1-6|many|-|TRBV6-1
CASSYGDRGYSPLHF
TGTGCCAGCAGTTACGGCGACCGCGGGTATTCACCCCTCCACTTT
>TRBJ2-3|many|-|TRBV20-1
CSAGGSIVADTQYF
TGCAGTGCTGGGGGTTCGATCGTAGCAGATACGCAGTATTTT
>TRBJ2-7|many|TRBD2|TRBV28
CASSLLPGGMSEQYF
TGTGCCAGCAGTTTATTACCGGGAGGAATGTCCGAGCAGTACTTC
>TRBJ2-7|many|TRBD1|TRBV3-1
CASSQDGYQGAWKQYF
TGTGCCAGCAGCCAAGATGGTTACCAGGGGGCTTGGAAGCAGTACTTC
>TRBJ1-2|-|TRBD1|TRBV30
CASLTGARGYTF
TGTGCCTCCCTGACAGGGGCGCGTGGCTACACCTTC
>TRBJ2-3|many|-|TRBV3-1
CASSQEIGTDTQYF
TGTGCCAGCAGCCAGGAAATTGGCACAGATACGCAGTATTTT
>TRBJ2-1|many|-|TRBV28
CASSLYRIDNEQFF
TGTGCCAGCAGCCTCTACCGCATTGACAATGAGCAGTTCTTC
>TRBJ1-3|-|-|TRBV6-2/TRBV6-3
CASRFTGYAGNTIYF
TGTGCCAGCAGATTTACAGGCTACGCCGGAAACACCATATATTTT
>TRBJ1-1|many|-|TRBV20-1
CSAQTGGRRNTEAFF
TGCAGTGCTCAAACAGGCGGCCGGCGGAACACTGAAGCTTTCTTT
>TRBJ2-1|many|-|TRBV6-2/TRBV6-3
CASSYKGSVNEQFF
TGTGCCAGCAGTTACAAGGGGAGTGTGAATGAGCAGTTCTTC